One T cell receptor (beta chain) is described in this entry. Its cognate antigen is unknown. This sample is part of a study of shared clonotypes between healthy human individuals. This CDR3 has 15 residues. Trimming removed 0 bases from V and 9 bases from J; junction bases left unmatched: 7. Germline values: CDR1 SGHNT, CDR2 YYREEE (reference sequence). Sorted-subset replicate PCR reactions were performed with 200 ng DNA, corresponding to roughly 30,000 T cell genomes. Here immunoSEQ multiplex PCR was the method, and the copy in TCRdb shows in-frame clones only, minus some. The sample carries some 2.3 million clones, approximately 93% recorded once. Overall study results and limits: Relative to clonotypes present in all four donors, those not shared had lower generation probabilities.

Recent vaccinations or acute infections were absent in the healthy HIV-negative adult donors. This TCR was recovered from a man aged 18 to 35 in good health. Some clones in this sample may be carry-over from other donors' samples. The rearrangement links TRBV5-4 to TRBJ2-1, with 9 nucleotides matching TRBD2. What was sequenced was naive CD4+ T cells from PBMCs. The subset was: CD45RA+ positively selected. CDR3 nucleotide sequence: TGTGCCAGCAGCTTGGTCCTAGCGGGACTTGGTGAGCAGTTCTTC. Amino acids: CASSLVLAGLGEQFF.